This entry describes one TCR beta chain. Its recognized antigen is unknown. Base-call qualities are not available, and no considerably larger clone is one nucleotide away. CDR1 and CDR2 are read off the germline V gene (reference sequence) as SEHNR and FQNEAQ. The CDR3 sequence holds 15 residues, the cysteine and phenylalanine included. Left in the record is the CDR3 DNA by itself, 45 bases read in frame from the first base. Trimming costs V 5 bases and J 9 bases, and their ends lie 20 bases apart. The cohort comprised 670 or so healthy bone marrow donors. At the time of sampling, every cohort member was nominally healthy, though immune exposures that went unrecorded were likely present. The donor tested CMV seropositive, placing the donor among the 250 to 300 seropositive members of the cohort. A peripheral blood sample was collected from each donor, and TCR beta sequencing was performed on peripheral blood mononuclear cells. The Qiagen DNeasy Blood Extraction Kit was used to extract genomic DNA from the blood cell samples.

This sample was taken from a study of cytomegalovirus exposure and HLA in healthy donors (dated by TCRdb to about 2017). Background for the entire study: In an earlier analysis of several hundred of the donors, approximately 300 Gb of sequence data and 100 million or so unique TCR beta sequences from 150 million to 200 million T cells were reported. About 280 gigabases of sequencing data and 78 million or so unique TCR sequences were included in an early release covering over 600 HLA-typed donors. Among the roughly 400 genotyped donors, approximately 82% belonged to the genetic ancestry cluster associated with self-reported Caucasian donors. The study aimed to test whether signatures of past pathogen exposure could be identified by cataloging public T cell receptors. The study used immunosequencing to profile the T cell repertoires of approximately 630 subjects and linked those repertoires to cytomegalovirus serostatus. In addition to the first cohort of around 670 subjects, a separate validation cohort of 120 different subjects was used. High-throughput TCR immunosequencing, statistical association of individual TCRs with disease status, and machine learning were combined to predict cytomegalovirus infection status. In a later analysis, previously published TCR beta repertoires from some 640 donors were re-analyzed and high-resolution HLA genotyping was added so that TCR occurrence patterns could be studied. In the later analysis, no new phenotypic data were used to find candidate immune exposures; instead, reliance was placed on TCR beta sequences and their occurrence across donors. An earlier analysis of more than 450 of the donors used high-throughput TCR beta sequencing to judge whether each TCR beta V gene segment behaved as functional or pseudogenic. Donor age, sex, ethnicity and CMV serostatus were collected together with the repertoire data. A later genetic analysis used genome-wide SNP genotypes for about three fifths of the 666 donors, treating that subset as a discovery cohort. Every discovery cohort repertoire had been produced on one sequencing platform. Class I and class II HLA loci were covered by the typing at four-digit resolution. Typing coverage varied by locus: about 620-630 donors for A, B, C, DRB1 and DQB1; approximately 500 for DQA1; 600 to 610 for DPA1; around 490 for DPB1. Four or five DR-DQ haplotypes were handled as single units for association and clustering, since linkage in the cohort was strong. Among about 370 genotyped donors of the cohort, an average of approximately 240,000 unique TCR beta nucleotide sequences was sequenced per donor, of which 15% to 20% were non-productive. What the authors observed across the whole study: The sequencing pipeline was judged likely to have produced a cluster of highly shared sequence variants as a technical artifact. In an earlier analysis of about 600 of the donors, most TCR beta V segments appeared in productive rearrangements about 90% or about 30% of the time, broadly matching IMGT annotations. In a later analysis, HLA-associated TCR beta chains showed more clonal expansion and lower generation probabilities than non-associated chains that were equally common. According to a later genetic analysis, donors in an Asian-associated ancestry cluster had fewer N-insertions in productive TCRs than the roughly 660-donor mean. Most TCR sequences were observed very rarely across donors, whereas some public TCRs were present in many individuals. Only TCR beta chains were sequenced in this cohort, and the absence of alpha or paired-chain data limited detectable features. A further reported finding was that TCR beta sequences accurately predicted the HLA-A and HLA-B alleles for most subjects in the first cohort. According to a later analysis, TCR association rates differed among HLA loci, with DRB1 alleles showing the most associated TCRs and HLA-C alleles showing the fewest. The classifier was reported to diagnose cytomegalovirus status with high specificity and sensitivity in both the original and validation cohorts. Some IMGT-functional V segments, including TRBV6-2 and TRBV6-3, could not be distinguished by the 87-base-pair reads and were therefore excluded. A total of 150 or so TCR beta chains were listed by the study as associated with cytomegalovirus. According to a later analysis, most CMV-associated TCR beta chains appeared to be HLA-restricted, and the HLA associations seemed to be driven largely by CMV exposure. Specific HLA alleles were associated with around 18,000 TCR beta sequences at a false discovery rate of 0.05 in a later analysis. A few of the identified cytomegalovirus-associated TCR beta chains were confirmed in vitro to be specific for cytomegalovirus antigens. Because HLA typing was unavailable for some donors at each locus, only the typed subset was used in association tests. Strong co-occurrence of HLA alleles, especially DR and DQ, made assigning TCR associations to individual alleles difficult. Sequencing depth was assumed to be roughly uniform across donors in the presence/absence analyses, though that assumption may not hold. Linkage disequilibrium might explain the correlated functional status among segregating V segments, but an unknown experimental factor could not be ruled out. The only immune exposure information available for the cohort was CMV serostatus. According to the authors, the approach could potentially be generalized to other disease states and immunological phenotypes. Roughly 17 rarely observed V segments, including chromosome 9 orphons, were excluded from the earlier analysis of just under 600 of the donors because counts were too low. V-gene and J-gene trimming of TCR beta chains was associated with a missense DCLRE1C variant in a later genetic analysis, and the association was replicated in an independent cohort. Several of the top co-occurrence clusters appeared to be linked to parvovirus B19, influenza, CMV and Epstein-Barr virus, according to a later analysis.

The library was prepared using the immunoSEQ multiplex PCR assay. The multiplex PCR relied on a mix of 60 forward primers for TCR Vbeta segments and 13 reverse primers for TCR Jbeta segments. The CDR3 region of rearranged TCR beta genes was amplified from genomic DNA by a multiplex PCR assay. The amplified TCR beta libraries were sequenced on the Illumina HiSeq System as 87-base-pair reads. As for the authors' bioinformatics: In a later analysis, tens of millions of unique TCR beta chains were counted across the 650 to 750 repertoires, and roughly 11 million of these chains were shared by at least two donors. A nearest-neighbor algorithm error-corrected the raw reads and collapsed the reads into unique sequences, merging closely related sequences to remove PCR and sequencing errors. Alignment of CDR3 sequences to IMGT reference sequences was used to assign V, D and J gene segments. For a sequence to be retained, a match of at least six nucleotides to both a V gene segment and a J gene segment was required. A rearrangement counted as productive if the CDR3 had no stop codons and remained in frame with V and J, and every other rearrangement counted as non-productive. Following IMGT convention, CDR3 was defined as the stretch from the second conserved V-encoded cysteine to the conserved J-encoded phenylalanine. The earlier analysis of about 560 of the donors excluded any sequence lacking an unambiguous match to a single V gene segment. An earlier analysis of several hundred of the donors called V segments functional above 56.7% productive rearrangements and segregating when the between-donor standard deviation exceeded 5%. A statistical classification framework was built for diagnosing cytomegalovirus status from the catalog of TCR beta chain sequences. A later analysis assigned V and J genes by comparing TCR nucleotide sequences with IMGT/GENE-DB human TR gene sequences. Using the TCRdist pipeline, a later analysis assigned CDR3 sequences along with most-parsimonious VDJ recombination scenarios. In a later analysis, each TCR beta chain was defined by its CDR3 amino acid sequence together with its V-gene family, and reads lacking a unique V-gene family were excluded. To address suspected cross-contamination and a sequencing artifact, a later analysis removed around 590 highly shared, low-generation-probability nucleotide sequences. In a later analysis, a clonal expansion index was calculated for each public chain from normalized within-repertoire ranks of inferred template counts. Generation probabilities in a later analysis came from a VDJ recombination model fitted to out-of-frame rearrangements, and those results were checked against IGoR. In a later analysis, TCR-TCR, TCR-HLA and TCR-CMV co-occurrence was scored with hypergeometric tests, and a repertoire-size bias correction was applied to TCR pairs. False discovery rates were estimated in a later analysis by permuting HLA or CMV assignments 20 times. In a later analysis, co-occurring TCRs were grouped using DBSCAN, and TCRdist sequence similarity was added for clustering within HLA-allele-positive subsets. For co-occurrence clustering, repertoires with fewer than 30,000 or more than 120,000 public chains were excluded, along with roughly 5 repertoires with anomalous nucleotide sharing. Sourced from immuneACCESS, this table was stored by TCRdb with only in-frame sequences that have V and J called. A share of the clones is absent; for the studies checked, an unresolved V gene accounts for under half, and the remainder has no known explanation. The DNA was the basis for D and trimming; V, J and clone size are from that table. Across this sample there are 100,000 or so clones, with about 75% seen only once. The ten largest make up approximately 14% of the sample.

The rearrangement combines TRBV7-9 with TRBJ1-3, with a weak D call of TRBD1 (6 bases match). The sample was PBMCs. This sequence was found in a male donor in good health and CMV-seropositive. The sequence in DNA is TGTGCCAGCAGCCTAGAACAGGGCGGCGTGGTCACCATATATTTT. Protein translation: CASSLEQGGVVTIYF.